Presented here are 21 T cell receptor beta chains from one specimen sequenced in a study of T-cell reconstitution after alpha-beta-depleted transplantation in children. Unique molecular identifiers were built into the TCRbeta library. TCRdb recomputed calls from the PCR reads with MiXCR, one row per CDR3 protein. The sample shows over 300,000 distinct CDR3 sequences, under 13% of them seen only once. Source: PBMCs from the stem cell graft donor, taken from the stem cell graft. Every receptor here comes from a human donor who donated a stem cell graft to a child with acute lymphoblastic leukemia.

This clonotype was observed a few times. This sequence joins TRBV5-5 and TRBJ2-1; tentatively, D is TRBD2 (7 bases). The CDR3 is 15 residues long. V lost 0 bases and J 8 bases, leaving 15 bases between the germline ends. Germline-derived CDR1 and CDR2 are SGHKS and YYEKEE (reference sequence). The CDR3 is CASSLARGGSYEQFF. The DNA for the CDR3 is TGTGCCAGCAGCTTGGCAAGGGGGGGGAGTTATGAGCAGTTCTTC.

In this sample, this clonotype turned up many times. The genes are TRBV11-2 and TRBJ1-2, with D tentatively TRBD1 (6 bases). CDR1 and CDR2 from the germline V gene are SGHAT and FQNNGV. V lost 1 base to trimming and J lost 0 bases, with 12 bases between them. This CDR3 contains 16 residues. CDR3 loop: CASSLAGRGTNYGYTF. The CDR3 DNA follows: TGTGCCAGCAGCTTAGCTGGCAGGGGAACTAACTATGGCTACACCTTC.

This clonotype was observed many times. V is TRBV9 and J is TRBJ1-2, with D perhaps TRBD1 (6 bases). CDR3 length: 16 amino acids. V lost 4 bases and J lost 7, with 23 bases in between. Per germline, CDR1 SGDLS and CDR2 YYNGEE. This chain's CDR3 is CASSPQGFAGGRGYTF. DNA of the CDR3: TGTGCCAGCAGCCCACAGGGATTCGCCGGCGGGCGTGGCTACACCTTC. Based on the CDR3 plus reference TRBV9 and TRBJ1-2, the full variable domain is DSGVTQTPKHLITATGQRVTLRCSPRSGDLSVYWYQQSLDQGLQFLIQYYNGEERAKGNILERFSAQQFPDLHSELNLSSLELGDSALYFCASSPQGFAGGRGYTFGSGTRLTVV.

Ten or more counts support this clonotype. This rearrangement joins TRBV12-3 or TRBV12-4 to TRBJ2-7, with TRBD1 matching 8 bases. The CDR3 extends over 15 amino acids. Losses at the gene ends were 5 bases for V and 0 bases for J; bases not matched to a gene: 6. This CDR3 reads CASSKTGEPSYEQYF. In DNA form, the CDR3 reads TGTGCCAGCAGTAAGACAGGGGAACCCTCCTACGAGCAGTACTTC.

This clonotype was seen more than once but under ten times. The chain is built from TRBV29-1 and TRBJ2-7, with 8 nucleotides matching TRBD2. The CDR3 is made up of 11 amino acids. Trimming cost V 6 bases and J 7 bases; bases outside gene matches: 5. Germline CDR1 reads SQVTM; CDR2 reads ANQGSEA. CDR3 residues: CSVEREQEQYF. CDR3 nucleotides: TGCAGCGTAGAGCGGGAGCAAGAGCAGTACTTC.

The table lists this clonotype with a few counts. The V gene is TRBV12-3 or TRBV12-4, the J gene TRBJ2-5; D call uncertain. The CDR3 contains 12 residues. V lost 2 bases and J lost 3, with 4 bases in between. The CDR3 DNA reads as TGTGCCAGCAGTTTAATGGAAGAGACCCAGTACTTC. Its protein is CASSLMEETQYF.

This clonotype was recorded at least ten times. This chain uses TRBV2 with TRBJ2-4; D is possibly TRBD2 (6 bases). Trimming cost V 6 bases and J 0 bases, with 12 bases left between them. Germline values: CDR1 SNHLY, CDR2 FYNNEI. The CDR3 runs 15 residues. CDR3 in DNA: TGTGCCAGCAGCTCCAGTAGCGGAGCCAAAAACATTCAGTACTTC. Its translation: CASSSSSGAKNIQYF.

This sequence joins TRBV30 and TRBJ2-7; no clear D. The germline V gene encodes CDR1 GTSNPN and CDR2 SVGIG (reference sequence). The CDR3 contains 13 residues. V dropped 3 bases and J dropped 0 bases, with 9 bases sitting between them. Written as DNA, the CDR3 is TGTGCCTGGAGAGGGCCTGGCTCCTACGAGCAGTACTTC. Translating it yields CAWRGPGSYEQYF.

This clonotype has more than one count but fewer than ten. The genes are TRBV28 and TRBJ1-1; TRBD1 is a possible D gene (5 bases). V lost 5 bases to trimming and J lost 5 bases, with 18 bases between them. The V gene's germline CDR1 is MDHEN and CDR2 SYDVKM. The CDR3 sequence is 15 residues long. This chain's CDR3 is CASSLQPGRRTEAFF. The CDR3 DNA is TGTGCCAGCAGTCTTCAACCGGGACGGAGAACTGAAGCTTTCTTT.

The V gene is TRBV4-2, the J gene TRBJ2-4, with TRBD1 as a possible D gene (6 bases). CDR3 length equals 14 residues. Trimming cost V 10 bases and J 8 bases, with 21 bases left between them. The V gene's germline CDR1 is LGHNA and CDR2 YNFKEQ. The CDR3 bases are TGTGCCATGAGCCAGGGGCTCCGAGGGGACATTCAGTACTTC. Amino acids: CAMSQGLRGDIQYF.

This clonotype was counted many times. The CDR3 DNA follows: TGCGCCAGCAGCTTGGACAGGGAGCAGTTCTTC. Encoded protein: CASSLDREQFF. The gene calls are TRBV5-1 and TRBJ2-1; weak D call: TRBD1 (5 bases). The CDR3 loop spans 11 amino acids. Trimming shortened V by 0 bases and J by 10 bases, and 5 bases separated the two germline ends. Germline V gene lookup returns CDR1 SGHRS and CDR2 YFSETQ.

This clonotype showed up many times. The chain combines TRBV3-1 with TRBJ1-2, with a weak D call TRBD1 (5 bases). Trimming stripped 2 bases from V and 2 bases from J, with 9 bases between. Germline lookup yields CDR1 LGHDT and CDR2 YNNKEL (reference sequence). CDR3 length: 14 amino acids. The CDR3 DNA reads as TGTGCCAGCAGCCAAAGTGCAGGGAACTATGGCTACACCTTC. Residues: CASSQSAGNYGYTF.

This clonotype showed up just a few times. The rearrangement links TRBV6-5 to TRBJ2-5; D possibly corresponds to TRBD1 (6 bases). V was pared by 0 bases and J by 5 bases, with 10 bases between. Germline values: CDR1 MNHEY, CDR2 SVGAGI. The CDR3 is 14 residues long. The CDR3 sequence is CASSYSSQGETQYF. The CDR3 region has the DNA TGTGCCAGCAGTTACTCATCCCAGGGGGAGACCCAGTACTTC.

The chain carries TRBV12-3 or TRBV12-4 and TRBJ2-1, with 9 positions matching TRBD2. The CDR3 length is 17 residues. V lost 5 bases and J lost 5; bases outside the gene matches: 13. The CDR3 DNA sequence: TGTGCCAGCAGTCCGAGACACGGGACTAGCTTACACAATGAGCAGTTCTTC. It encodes CASSPRHGTSLHNEQFF.

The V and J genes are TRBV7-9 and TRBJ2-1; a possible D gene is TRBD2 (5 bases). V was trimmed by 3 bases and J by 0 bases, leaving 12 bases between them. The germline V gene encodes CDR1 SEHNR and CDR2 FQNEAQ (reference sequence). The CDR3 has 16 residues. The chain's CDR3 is CASSFSVSSSYNEQFF. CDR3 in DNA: TGTGCCAGCAGCTTTAGCGTTTCAAGCTCCTACAATGAGCAGTTCTTC. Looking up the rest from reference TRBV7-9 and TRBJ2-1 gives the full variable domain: DTGVSQNPRHKITKRGQNVTFRCDPISEHNRLYWYRQTLGQGPEFLTYFQNEAQLEKSRLLSDRFSAERPKGSFSTLEIQRTEQGDSAMYLCASSFSVSSSYNEQFFGPGTRLTVL.

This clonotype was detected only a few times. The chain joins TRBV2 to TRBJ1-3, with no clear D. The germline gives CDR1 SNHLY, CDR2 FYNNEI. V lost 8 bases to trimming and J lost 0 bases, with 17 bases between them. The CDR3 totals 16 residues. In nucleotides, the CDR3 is TGTGCCAGCCGAGGAAACAGAGCTTACTCTGGAAACACCATATATTTT. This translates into CASRGNRAYSGNTIYF.

The CDR3 region is CASSYPNHEQFF. CDR3 coding DNA: TGTGCCAGCAGTTACCCCAACCATGAGCAGTTCTTC. V is TRBV6-5 and J is TRBJ2-1; no reliable D call. Trimming removed 2 bases from V and 8 bases from J, with 7 bases in between. Per the germline V gene, CDR1 is MNHEY and CDR2 is SVGAGI. The CDR3 runs 12 residues.

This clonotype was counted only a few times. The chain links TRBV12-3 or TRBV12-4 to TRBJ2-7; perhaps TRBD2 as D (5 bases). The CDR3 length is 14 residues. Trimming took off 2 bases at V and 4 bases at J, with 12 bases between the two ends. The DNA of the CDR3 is TGTGCCAGCAGTTTAATGCTAGCTGGATACGAGCAGTACTTC. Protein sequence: CASSLMLAGYEQYF.

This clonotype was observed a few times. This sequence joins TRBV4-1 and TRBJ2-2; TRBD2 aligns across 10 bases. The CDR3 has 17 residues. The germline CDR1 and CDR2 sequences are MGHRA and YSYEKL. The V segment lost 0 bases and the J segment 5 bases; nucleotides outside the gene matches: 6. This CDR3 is CASSQDRASGRTGELFF. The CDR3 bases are TGCGCCAGCAGCCAAGACAGGGCTAGCGGGAGAACCGGGGAGCTGTTTTTT.

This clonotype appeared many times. The DNA for the CDR3 is TGTGCCAGCAGTCTTTCGGCTAGTGGCGCAGATACGCAGTATTTT. This encodes CASSLSASGADTQYF. The genes are TRBV9 and TRBJ2-3; D gene ambiguous. The germline gives CDR1 SGDLS, CDR2 YYNGEE. V was shortened by 5 bases and J by 4 bases, with 17 bases between the two germline ends. CDR3 size: 15 residues.

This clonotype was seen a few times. The CDR3, as DNA: TGTGCCAGCAGACCCATAGCGGGAGGGACGTACAATGAGCAGTTCTTC. It specifies CASRPIAGGTYNEQFF. The chain recombines TRBV28 with TRBJ2-1; 11 nucleotides line up with TRBD2. The CDR3 covers 16 residues. Germline V lookup: CDR1 MDHEN, CDR2 SYDVKM. The ends lost 6 bases at V and 4 bases at J; junction bases unmatched: 8.